Below are 19 T cell receptor beta chains sequenced from a single sample in a study of shared clonotypes between healthy human individuals. Generated by immunoSEQ multiplex PCR, the TCRdb table keeps only in-frame clones and is missing some. The data contain about 470,000 clones, more than 75% of them seen just once; the ten biggest clones take up less than 15%. Sequencing used PBMCs. All receptors derive from a woman aged 40 to 55 in good health. Some clones in this sample may be carry-over from other donors' samples.

The chain combines TRBV27 with TRBJ2-5, with D maybe TRBD1 (5 bases). The CDR3 runs to 14 residues. The germline V gene encodes CDR1 MNHEY and CDR2 SMNVEV (reference sequence). Between the trimmed V and J ends, which lost 3 bases and 4 bases, there was a span of 12 bases. The CDR3, as DNA: TGTGCCAGCAGTTTTACAGGAGCCGGAGAGACCCAGTACTTC. Translation: CASSFTGAGETQYF.

Details on this clone: This may arise from a read error, as a much more abundant clone is one base away. The chain employs TRBV5-1 and TRBJ1-2; D is uncertain. This CDR3 has 13 amino acids. Trimming pared 0 bases from V and 9 bases from J, leaving 12 bases between. The germline CDR1 and CDR2 sequences are SGHRS and YFSETQ. The CDR3 loop is CASSLGRGSSYTF. CDR3 in DNA: TGCGCCAGCAGCTTGGGCCGGGGTTCGAGCTACACCTTC.

CDR3 loop: CASSPASTGQGAQHF. DNA of the CDR3: TGTGCCAGCAGCCCGGCCTCGACAGGCCAGGGGGCCCAGCATTTT. The chain employs TRBV5-5 and TRBJ1-5, with 7 bases aligning to TRBD1. CDR1 and CDR2 (germline): SGHKS, YYEKEE (reference sequence). The CDR3 contains 15 residues. V lost 4 bases, J lost 11 bases, and 15 bases stayed unmatched.

The rearrangement uses TRBV11-3 and TRBJ2-6; 8 bases are a match to TRBD2. This CDR3 is 17 amino acids long. Germline V CDR1 and CDR2: SGHNT, YENEEA. The J segment lost 0 bases and the V segment lost 5 bases, leaving 6 bases of the junction unmatched. Written as DNA, the CDR3 is TGTGCCAGCAGCCCGGGGGGGTGGAACTCTGGGGCCAACGTCCTGACTTTC. Its protein product is CASSPGGWNSGANVLTF.

The chain is built from TRBV4-1 and TRBJ2-7; 9 bases line up with TRBD2. In germline, CDR1 is MGHRA, CDR2 YSYEKL. Trimming took 3 bases from V and 4 from J; bases not matched to a gene: 10. This CDR3 region has 16 residues. CDR3 amino acids: CASSQYIAGASYEQYF. Written as DNA, the CDR3 is TGCGCCAGCAGCCAGTACATAGCGGGAGCATCATACGAGCAGTACTTC.

Remarks on this clone: A much larger clone lies one base from this, so it may be a read error. The chain couples TRBV7-3 to TRBJ1-1; D perhaps matches TRBD1 (5 bases). The CDR3 is 14 residues long. The germline gives CDR1 SGHTA, CDR2 FQGTGA. Trimming removed 3 bases from V and 1 base from J, with 9 bases in between. DNA of the CDR3: TGTGCCAGCAGCTTGGGGGGACGGAACACTGAAGCTTTCTTT. Translating it yields CASSLGGRNTEAFF.

This clone was seen ten or more times. The chain couples TRBV19 to TRBJ2-7, with 8 bases matching TRBD1. The CDR3 sequence is 15 residues long. V trimming: 4 bases; J trimming: 3 bases; junction bases outside the gene matches: 8. The V gene's germline CDR1 is LNHDA and CDR2 SQIVND (reference sequence). The CDR3 loop reads CASSKGQGAVYEQYF. The CDR3 coding sequence is TGTGCCAGTAGTAAAGGGCAGGGGGCAGTCTACGAGCAGTACTTC.

The chain combines TRBV7-2 with TRBJ2-7, with 8 bases that match TRBD1. The CDR3 covers 15 residues. Per the germline V gene, CDR1 is SGHTA and CDR2 is FQGNSA. V was clipped by 3 bases and J by 1 base; unmatched bases: 5. CDR3 residues: CASSFPGTGSYEQYF. In DNA, the CDR3 is TGTGCCAGCAGCTTCCCCGGGACAGGTTCCTACGAGCAGTACTTC.

The gene calls are TRBV18 and TRBJ2-6; D perhaps matches TRBD1 (6 bases). CDR1 and CDR2 (germline): KGHSH, LQKENI. The V and J ends lost 0 bases and 0 bases respectively, with 12 bases between them. This CDR3 has 18 residues. The DNA of the CDR3 is TGTGCCAGCTCACCACCGGGGACACAAATCTCTGGGGCCAACGTCCTGACTTTC. As protein: CASSPPGTQISGANVLTF.

This chain joins TRBV10-2 and TRBJ2-3, with 13 bases matching TRBD2. The CDR3 totals 15 residues. V was pared by 6 bases and J by 4 bases, with 4 bases of the junction left unmatched. Germline CDR1 and CDR2: WSHSY and SAAADI. CDR3 region: CASRQGLAGADTQYF. The CDR3 DNA follows: TGCGCCAGCAGACAAGGACTAGCGGGAGCAGATACGCAGTATTTT.

J is TRBJ2-5 and V is TRBV4-3, with 12 bases lining up with TRBD1. In germline, CDR1 is LGHNA, CDR2 YSLEER. This CDR3 comprises 14 residues. Losses at the gene ends were 5 bases for V and 5 bases for J; bases not matched to a gene: 3. The CDR3 sequence: CASSGTGGRETQYF. The CDR3 DNA follows: TGCGCCAGCAGCGGGACAGGGGGCAGGGAGACCCAGTACTTC.

The V gene is TRBV11-2, the J gene TRBJ1-2; 7 positions match TRBD1. The CDR3 totals 18 residues. After removal of 4 bases from V and 5 bases from J, the junction contained 19 bases not matched to a gene. CDR1 is SGHAT, CDR2 FQNNGV, per germline. The CDR3: CASSSIRRQGLSGYGYTF. The CDR3 DNA is TGTGCCAGCAGCTCCATCCGGAGACAGGGCCTTTCTGGGTATGGCTACACCTTC.

The CDR3 spells CASSPIRVSWAFF. The CDR3 DNA reads TGTGCCAGCAGTCCTATAAGGGTTTCTTGGGCTTTCTTT. The rearrangement joins TRBV28 to TRBJ1-1; D call uncertain. V gave up 5 bases and J gave up 11 bases, with 18 bases separating them. The germline CDR1 and CDR2 sequences are MDHEN and SYDVKM. This CDR3 spans 13 amino acids.

The chain carries TRBV5-4 and TRBJ2-3; tentatively, D is TRBD2 (7 bases). V was shortened by 2 bases and J by 6 bases, with 10 bases between the two germline ends. This CDR3 is built from 13 residues. Germline CDR1 is SGHNT and CDR2 is YYREEE (reference sequence). CDR3 DNA sequence: TGTGCCAGCAGCTTCGGGGGGCCGGATACGCAGTATTTT. Encoded protein: CASSFGGPDTQYF.

This clone was observed a few times. V and J are TRBV7-2 and TRBJ2-3, with 7 bases identical to TRBD2. J gave up 5 bases and V 4 bases, and 6 bases lay outside the gene matches. The CDR3 is made up of 14 amino acids. CDR1 is SGHTA, CDR2 FQGNSA, per germline. CDR3 nucleotides: TGTGCCAGCAGCTGGGGGGGGTTAATAGATACGCAGTATTTT. Its protein is CASSWGGLIDTQYF.

V usage is TRBV5-4 and J usage is TRBJ2-7; D is uncertain. The V gene's germline CDR1 is SGHNT and CDR2 YYREEE (reference sequence). The ends were cut back, 4 bases at V and 3 bases at J, with 8 bases in the middle. This CDR3 is built from 12 residues. Here the CDR3 reads CASSLDNYEQYF. DNA for the CDR3: TGTGCCAGCAGCCTTGACAACTACGAGCAGTACTTC.

The V call is TRBV5-1, the J call TRBJ1-1, with TRBD1 matching over 7 bases. The CDR3 length is 15 residues. V lost 3 bases to trimming and J lost 2 bases; unmatched junction nucleotides: 7. Germline CDR1 is SGHRS and CDR2 is YFSETQ. In DNA form, the CDR3 reads TGCGCCAGCAGCTGGGGGACAGTGGCTAACACTGAAGCTTTCTTT. It specifies CASSWGTVANTEAFF.

The V gene is TRBV6-1, the J gene TRBJ2-7, with 7 bases fitting TRBD2. V dropped 3 bases and J dropped 0; count of bases not matched to a gene: 5. Germline V lookup: CDR1 MNHNS, CDR2 SASEGT. The CDR3 is 15 residues long. Here the CDR3 reads CASSDWTGGSYEQYF. The CDR3 DNA reads as TGTGCCAGCAGTGACTGGACGGGAGGCTCCTACGAGCAGTACTTC.

V usage is TRBV6-5 and J usage is TRBJ1-3; the D is unclear. Trimming removed 3 bases at V and 2 bases at J, with 5 bases between. Germline-derived CDR1 and CDR2 are MNHEY and SVGAGI. CDR3 size: 13 residues. CDR3 sequence reads: CASSYEAGNTIYF. The CDR3 nucleotides are TGTGCCAGCAGTTATGAAGCTGGAAACACCATATATTTT.